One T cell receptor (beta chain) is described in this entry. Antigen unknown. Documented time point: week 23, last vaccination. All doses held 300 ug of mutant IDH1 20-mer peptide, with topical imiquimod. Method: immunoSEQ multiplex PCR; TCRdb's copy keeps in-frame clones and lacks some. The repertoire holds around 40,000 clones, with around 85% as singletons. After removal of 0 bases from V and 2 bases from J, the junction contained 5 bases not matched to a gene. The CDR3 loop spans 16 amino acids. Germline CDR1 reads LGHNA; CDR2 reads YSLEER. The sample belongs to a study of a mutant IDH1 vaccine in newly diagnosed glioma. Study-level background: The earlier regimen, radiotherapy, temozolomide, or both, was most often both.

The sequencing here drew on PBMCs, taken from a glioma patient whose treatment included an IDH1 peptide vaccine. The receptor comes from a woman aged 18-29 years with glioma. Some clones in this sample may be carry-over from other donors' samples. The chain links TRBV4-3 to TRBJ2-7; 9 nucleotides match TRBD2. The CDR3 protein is CASSQEASGAPYEQYF. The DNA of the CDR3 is TGCGCCAGCAGCCAAGAAGCTAGCGGGGCACCCTACGAGCAGTACTTC.